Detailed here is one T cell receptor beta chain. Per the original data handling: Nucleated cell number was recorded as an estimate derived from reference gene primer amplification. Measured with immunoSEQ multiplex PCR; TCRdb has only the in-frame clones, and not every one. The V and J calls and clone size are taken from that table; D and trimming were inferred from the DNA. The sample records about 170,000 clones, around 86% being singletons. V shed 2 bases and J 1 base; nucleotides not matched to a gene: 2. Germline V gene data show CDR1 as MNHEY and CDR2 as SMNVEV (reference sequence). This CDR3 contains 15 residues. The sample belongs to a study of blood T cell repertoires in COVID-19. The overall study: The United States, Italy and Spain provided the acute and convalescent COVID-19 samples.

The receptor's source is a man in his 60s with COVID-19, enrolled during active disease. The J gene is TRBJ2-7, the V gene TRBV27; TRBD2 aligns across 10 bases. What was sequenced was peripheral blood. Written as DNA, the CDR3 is TGTGCCAGCAGTTTAAGACTAGCGGGTTCCTACGAGCAGTACTTC. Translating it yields CASSLRLAGSYEQYF.